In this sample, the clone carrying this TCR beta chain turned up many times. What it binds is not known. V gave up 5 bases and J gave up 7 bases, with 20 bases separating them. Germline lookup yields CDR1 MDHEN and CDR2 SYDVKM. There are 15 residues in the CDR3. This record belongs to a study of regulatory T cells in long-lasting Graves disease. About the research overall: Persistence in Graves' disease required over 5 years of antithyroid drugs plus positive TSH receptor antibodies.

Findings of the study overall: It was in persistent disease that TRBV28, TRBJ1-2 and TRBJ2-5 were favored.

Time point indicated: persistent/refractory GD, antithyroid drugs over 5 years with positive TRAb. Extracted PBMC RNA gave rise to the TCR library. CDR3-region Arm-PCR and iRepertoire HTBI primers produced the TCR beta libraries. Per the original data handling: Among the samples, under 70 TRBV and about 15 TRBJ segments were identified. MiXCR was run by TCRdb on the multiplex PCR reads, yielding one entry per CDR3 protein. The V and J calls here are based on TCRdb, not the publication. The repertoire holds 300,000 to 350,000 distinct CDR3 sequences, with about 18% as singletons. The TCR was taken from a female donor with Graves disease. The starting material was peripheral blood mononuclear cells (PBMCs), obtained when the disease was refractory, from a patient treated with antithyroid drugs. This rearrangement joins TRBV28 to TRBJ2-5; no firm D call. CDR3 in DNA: TGTGCCAGCAGTCTTAATCACGATATATCGGGGACCCAGTACTTC. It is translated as CASSLNHDISGTQYF. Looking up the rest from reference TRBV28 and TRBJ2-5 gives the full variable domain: DVKVTQSSRYLVKRTGEKVFLECVQDMDHENMFWYRQDPGLGLRLIYFSYDVKMKEKGDIPEGYSVSREKKERFSLILESASTNQTSMYLCASSLNHDISGTQYFGPGTRLLVL.